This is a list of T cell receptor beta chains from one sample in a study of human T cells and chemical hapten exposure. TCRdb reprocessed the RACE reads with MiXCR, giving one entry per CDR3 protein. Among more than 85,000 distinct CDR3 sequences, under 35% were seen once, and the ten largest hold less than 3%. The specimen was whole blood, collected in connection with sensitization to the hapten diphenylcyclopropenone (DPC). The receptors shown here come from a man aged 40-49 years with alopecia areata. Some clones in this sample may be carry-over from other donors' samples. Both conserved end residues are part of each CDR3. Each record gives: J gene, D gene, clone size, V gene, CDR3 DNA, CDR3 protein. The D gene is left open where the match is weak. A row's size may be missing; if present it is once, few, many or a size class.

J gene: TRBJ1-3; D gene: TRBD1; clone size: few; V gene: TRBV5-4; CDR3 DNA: TGTGCCAGCAGCCCCCGGGACAGGGGGCTTGGAAACACCATATATTTT; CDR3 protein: CASSPRDRGLGNTIYF
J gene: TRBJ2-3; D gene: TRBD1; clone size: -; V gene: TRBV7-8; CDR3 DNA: TGTGCCAGCAACCCGGCGAGGGACAGACTCACAGATACGCAGTATTTT; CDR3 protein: CASNPARDRLTDTQYF
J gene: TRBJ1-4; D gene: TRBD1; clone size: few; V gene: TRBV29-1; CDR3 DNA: TGCAGCGTTGGGACAGGGGGGGGCAATGAAAAACTGTTTTTT; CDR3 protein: CSVGTGGGNEKLFF
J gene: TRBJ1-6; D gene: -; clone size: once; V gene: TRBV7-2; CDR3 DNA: TGTGCCAGCAGCTTAGGGGCGACACCTGATAATTCACCCCTCCACTTT; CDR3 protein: CASSLGATPDNSPLHF
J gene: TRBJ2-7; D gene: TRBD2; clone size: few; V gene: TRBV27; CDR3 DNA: TGTGCCAGCAGTTTATGGGGGGGTACTAGCGGGAGGGGCGAGCAGTACTTC; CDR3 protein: CASSLWGGTSGRGEQYF
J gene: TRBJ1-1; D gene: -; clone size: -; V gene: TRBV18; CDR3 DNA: TGTGCCAGCTCACCCGGACAGAACACTGAAGCTTTCTTT; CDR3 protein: CASSPGQNTEAFF
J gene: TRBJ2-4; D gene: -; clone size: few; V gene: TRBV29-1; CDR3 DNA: TGCAGCGTTGGGTTCGACCCAAACATTCAGTACTTC; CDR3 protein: CSVGFDPNIQYF
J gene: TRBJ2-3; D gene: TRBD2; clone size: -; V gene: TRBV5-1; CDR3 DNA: TGCGCCAGCAGGGTCGGGACTAGCGGCCCAGATACGCAGTATTTT; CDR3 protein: CASRVGTSGPDTQYF
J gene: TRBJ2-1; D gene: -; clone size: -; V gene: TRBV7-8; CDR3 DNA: TGTGCCAGCAGCCCAATGGGGAATGAGCAGTTCTTC; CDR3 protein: CASSPMGNEQFF
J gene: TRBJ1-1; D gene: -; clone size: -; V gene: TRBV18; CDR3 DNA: TGTGCCAGCTCAGCCTCGTCCATCACTGAAGCTTTCTTT; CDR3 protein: CASSASSITEAFF
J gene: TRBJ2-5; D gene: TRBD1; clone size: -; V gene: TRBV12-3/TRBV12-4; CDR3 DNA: TGTGCCAGCAGTGTAACAGGGGTCAGCGAGACCCAGTACTTC; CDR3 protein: CASSVTGVSETQYF
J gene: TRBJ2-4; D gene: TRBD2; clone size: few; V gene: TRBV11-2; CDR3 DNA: TGTGCCAGCAGCTTAGGCGGGAGTAATAACATTCAGTACTTC; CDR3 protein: CASSLGGSNNIQYF
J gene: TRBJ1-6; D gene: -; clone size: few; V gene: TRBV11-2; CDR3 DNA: TGTGCCAGCAGCTTCTCCGAAGGGGGAGGTAGTTCACCCCTCCACTTT; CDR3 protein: CASSFSEGGGSSPLHF
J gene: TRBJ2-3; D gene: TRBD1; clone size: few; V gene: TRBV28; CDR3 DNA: TGTGCCAGCAGTTCCCTAATGACAGGGGCCAACACAGATACGCAGTATTTT; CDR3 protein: CASSSLMTGANTDTQYF
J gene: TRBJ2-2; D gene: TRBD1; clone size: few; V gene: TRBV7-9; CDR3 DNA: TGTGCCAGCAGCGCCAGGGGGCTCGGAAGGAGGAAGGCCGGGGAGCTGTTTTTT; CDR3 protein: CASSARGLGRRKAGELFF
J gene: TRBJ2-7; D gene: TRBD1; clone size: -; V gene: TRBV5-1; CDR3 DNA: TGCGCCAGCAGCCTTCCCGGGACAGAGACCTACGAGCAGTACTTC; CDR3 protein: CASSLPGTETYEQYF